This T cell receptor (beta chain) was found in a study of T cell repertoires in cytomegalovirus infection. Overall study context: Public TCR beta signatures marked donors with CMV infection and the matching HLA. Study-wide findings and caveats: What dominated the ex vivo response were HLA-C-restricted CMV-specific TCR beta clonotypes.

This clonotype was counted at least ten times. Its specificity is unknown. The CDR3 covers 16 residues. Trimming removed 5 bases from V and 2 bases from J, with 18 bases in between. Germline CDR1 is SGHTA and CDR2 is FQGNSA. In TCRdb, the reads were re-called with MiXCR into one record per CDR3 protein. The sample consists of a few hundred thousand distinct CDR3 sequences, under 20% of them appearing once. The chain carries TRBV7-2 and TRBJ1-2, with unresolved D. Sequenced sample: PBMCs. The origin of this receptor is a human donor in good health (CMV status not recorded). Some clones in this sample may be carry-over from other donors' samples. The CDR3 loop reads CASSRIPRGYNYGYTF. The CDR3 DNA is TGTGCCAGCAGCCGCATACCACGAGGGTACAACTATGGCTACACCTTC.